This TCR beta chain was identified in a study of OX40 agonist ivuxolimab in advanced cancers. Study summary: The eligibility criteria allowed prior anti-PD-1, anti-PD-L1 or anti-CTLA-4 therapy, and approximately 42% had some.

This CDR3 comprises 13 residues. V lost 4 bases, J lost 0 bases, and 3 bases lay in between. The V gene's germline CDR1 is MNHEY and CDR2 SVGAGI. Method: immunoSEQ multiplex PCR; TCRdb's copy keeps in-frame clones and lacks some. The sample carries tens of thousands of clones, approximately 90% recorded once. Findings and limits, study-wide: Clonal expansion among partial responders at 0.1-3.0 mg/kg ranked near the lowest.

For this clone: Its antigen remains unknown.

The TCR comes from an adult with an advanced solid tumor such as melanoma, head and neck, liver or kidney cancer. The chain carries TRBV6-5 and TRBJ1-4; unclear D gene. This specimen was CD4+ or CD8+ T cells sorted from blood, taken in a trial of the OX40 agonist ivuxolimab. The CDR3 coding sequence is TGTGCCAGCAGTTTTGCAACTAATGAAAAACTGTTTTTT. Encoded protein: CASSFATNEKLFF.